Below, one T cell receptor beta chain is given with its context. The record originates from a study of blood T cell repertoires in COVID-19. For the study at large: Acute and convalescent COVID-19 specimens originated in the United States, Italy and Spain. PBMCs, B-cell-depleted T cells, or T cells provided the cDNA or gDNA that made up the material.

Germline V gene lookup returns CDR1 LNHNV and CDR2 YYDKDF (reference sequence). This CDR3 is built from 14 residues. Trimming removed 5 bases at V and 2 bases at J, with 10 bases between. How the authors handled the data: The authors estimated nucleated cell counts from reference gene primer amplification. Sequencing used immunoSEQ multiplex PCR; TCRdb keeps in-frame clones, though not all of them. V, J and clone size reflect that table, while D and trimming were determined from the DNA. The table records 200,000 to 250,000 clones, around 80% of them present only once. The receptor comes from an elderly woman with active or convalescent COVID-19. The source material was peripheral blood. J is TRBJ2-1 and V is TRBV15; D possibly corresponds to TRBD2 (6 bases). CDR3 amino acids: CATSGLAAYNEQFF. For the CDR3, the DNA is TGTGCCACCAGCGGGTTAGCGGCCTACAATGAGCAGTTCTTC.